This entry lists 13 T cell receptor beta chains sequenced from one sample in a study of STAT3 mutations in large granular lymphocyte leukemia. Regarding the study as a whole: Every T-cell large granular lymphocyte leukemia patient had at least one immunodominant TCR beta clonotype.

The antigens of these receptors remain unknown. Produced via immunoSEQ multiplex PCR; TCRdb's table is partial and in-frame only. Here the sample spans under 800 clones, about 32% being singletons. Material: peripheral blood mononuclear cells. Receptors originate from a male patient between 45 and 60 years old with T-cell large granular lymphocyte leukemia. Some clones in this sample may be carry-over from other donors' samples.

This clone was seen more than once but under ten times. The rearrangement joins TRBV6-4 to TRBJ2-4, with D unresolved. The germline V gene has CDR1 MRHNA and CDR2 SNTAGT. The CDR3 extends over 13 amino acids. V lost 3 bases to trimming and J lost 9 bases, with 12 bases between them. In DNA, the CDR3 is TGTGCCAGCAGTGAAGACCTTCGAGGCATTCAGTACTTC. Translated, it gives CASSEDLRGIQYF.

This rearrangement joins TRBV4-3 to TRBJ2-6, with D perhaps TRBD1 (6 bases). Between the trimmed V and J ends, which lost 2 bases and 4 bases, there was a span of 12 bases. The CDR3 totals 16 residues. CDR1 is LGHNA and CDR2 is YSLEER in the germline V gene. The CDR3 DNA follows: TGCGCCAGCAGCCAAACCACAGGGACCGGGGCCAACGTCCTGACTTTC. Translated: CASSQTTGTGANVLTF.

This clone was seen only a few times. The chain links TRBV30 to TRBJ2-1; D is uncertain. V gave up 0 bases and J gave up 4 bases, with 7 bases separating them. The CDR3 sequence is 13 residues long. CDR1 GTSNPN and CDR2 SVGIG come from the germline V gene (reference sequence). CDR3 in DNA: TGTGCCTGGAGTGTTGGACGTTACAATGAGCAGTTCTTC. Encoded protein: CAWSVGRYNEQFF.

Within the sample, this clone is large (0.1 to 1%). CDR3 DNA sequence: TGTGCCAGCAGTTTATTGGCTGGCGAGCAGTACTTC. Protein sequence: CASSLLAGEQYF. This chain links TRBV27 with TRBJ2-7, with no clear D. The length of the CDR3 is 12 residues. Germline CDR1 reads MNHEY; CDR2 reads SMNVEV (reference sequence). Trimming removed 1 base from V and 6 bases from J, with 7 bases in between.

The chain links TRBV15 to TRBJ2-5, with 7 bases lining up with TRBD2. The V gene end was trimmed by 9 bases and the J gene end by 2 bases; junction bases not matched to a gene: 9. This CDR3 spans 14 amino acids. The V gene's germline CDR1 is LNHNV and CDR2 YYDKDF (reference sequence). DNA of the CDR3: TGTGCCACATCTCGGAACGGGGGGCAAGAGACCCAGTACTTC. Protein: CATSRNGGQETQYF. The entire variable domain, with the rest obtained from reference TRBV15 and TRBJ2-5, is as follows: DAMVIQNPRYQVTQFGKPVTLSCSQTLNHNVMYWYQQKSSQAPKLLFHYYDKDFNNEADTPDNFQSRRPNTSFCFLDIRSPGLGDTAMYLCATSRNGGQETQYFGPGTRLLVL.

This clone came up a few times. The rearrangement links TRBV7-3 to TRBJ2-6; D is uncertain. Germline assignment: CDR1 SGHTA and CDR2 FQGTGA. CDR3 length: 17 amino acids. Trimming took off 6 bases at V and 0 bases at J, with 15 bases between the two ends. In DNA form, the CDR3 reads TGTGCCAGCAGGTCAGGAGAAGCTAGCTCTGGGGCCAACGTCCTGACTTTC. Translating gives CASRSGEASSGANVLTF.

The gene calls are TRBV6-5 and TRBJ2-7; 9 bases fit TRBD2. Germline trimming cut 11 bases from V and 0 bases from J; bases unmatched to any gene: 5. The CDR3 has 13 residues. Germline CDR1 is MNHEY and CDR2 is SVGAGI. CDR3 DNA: TGTGCCGGAGCGGGAGGTACCTCCTACGAGCAGTACTTC. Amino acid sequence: CAGAGGTSYEQYF.

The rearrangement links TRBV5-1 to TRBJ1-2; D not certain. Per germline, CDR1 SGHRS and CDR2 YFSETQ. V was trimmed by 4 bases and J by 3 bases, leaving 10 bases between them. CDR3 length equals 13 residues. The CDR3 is CASSTSADYGYTF. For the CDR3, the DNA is TGCGCCAGCAGCACCTCGGCTGACTATGGCTACACCTTC.

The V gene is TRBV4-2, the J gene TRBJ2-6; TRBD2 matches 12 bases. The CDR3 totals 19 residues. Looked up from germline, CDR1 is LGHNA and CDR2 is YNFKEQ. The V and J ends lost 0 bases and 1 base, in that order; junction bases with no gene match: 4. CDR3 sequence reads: CASSQERTSGDSGANVLTF. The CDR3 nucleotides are TGTGCCAGCAGCCAAGAAAGGACTAGCGGGGATTCTGGGGCCAACGTCCTGACTTTC.

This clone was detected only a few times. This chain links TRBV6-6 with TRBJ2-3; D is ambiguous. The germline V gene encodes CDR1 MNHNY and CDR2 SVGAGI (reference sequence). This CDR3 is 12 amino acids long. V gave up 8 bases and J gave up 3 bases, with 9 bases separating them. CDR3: CASGGDTDTQYF. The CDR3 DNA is TGTGCCAGCGGTGGAGATACAGATACGCAGTATTTT.

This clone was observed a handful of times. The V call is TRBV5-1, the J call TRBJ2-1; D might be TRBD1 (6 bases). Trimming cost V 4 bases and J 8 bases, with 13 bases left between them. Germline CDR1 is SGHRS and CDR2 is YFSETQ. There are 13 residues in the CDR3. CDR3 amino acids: CASSLGARDEQFF. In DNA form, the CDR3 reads TGCGCCAGCAGCCTGGGGGCGAGGGATGAGCAGTTCTTC.

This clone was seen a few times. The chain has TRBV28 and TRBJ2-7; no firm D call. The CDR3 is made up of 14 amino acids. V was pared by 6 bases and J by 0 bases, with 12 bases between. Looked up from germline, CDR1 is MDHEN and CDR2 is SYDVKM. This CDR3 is CASRDGSISYEQYF. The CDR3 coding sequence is TGTGCCAGCAGGGACGGATCTATCTCCTACGAGCAGTACTTC.

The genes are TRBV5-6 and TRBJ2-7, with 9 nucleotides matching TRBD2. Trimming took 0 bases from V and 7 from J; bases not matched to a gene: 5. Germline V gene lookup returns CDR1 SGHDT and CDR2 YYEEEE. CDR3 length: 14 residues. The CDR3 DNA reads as TGTGCCAGCAGCTTGGTTTCTAGCGGGACGGAGCAGTACTTC. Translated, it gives CASSLVSSGTEQYF.